This is a list of T cell receptor beta chains from one sample in a study of human T cells and chemical hapten exposure. TCRdb reprocessed the RACE reads with MiXCR, giving one entry per CDR3 protein. The sample yields about 380,000 distinct CDR3 sequences, roughly 5% seen once. Material: whole blood, obtained in connection with sensitization to the hapten diphenylcyclopropenone (DPC). The receptors stem from a woman in her forties or fifties with alopecia areata. Some clones in this sample may be carry-over from other donors' samples. CDR3s include the opening cysteine and the closing phenylalanine or tryptophan. A D gene is named only where the DNA matches it firmly. Size is stated for part of the rows, as once, few or many counts, or as a class when the clone is expanded.

CASSFSLDTQYF | TGTGCCAGCAGCTTTTCCCTGGATACGCAGTATTTT | 12 | TRBV13 | . | TRBJ2-3 | .
CASLENTGELFF | TGTGCCAGCCTGGAGAACACCGGGGAGCTGTTTTTT | 12 | TRBV2 | . | TRBJ2-2 | many
CASGGLLSSYNEQFF | TGTGCCAGCGGGGGACTTCTGAGCTCCTACAATGAGCAGTTCTTC | 15 | TRBV18 | . | TRBJ2-1 | many
CASSLVGAYNERFF | TGCGCCAGCAGCTTAGTGGGCGCCTACAATGAGCGGTTCTTC | 14 | TRBV5-1 | . | TRBJ2-1 | .
CASSPRIFFSPLHF | TGTGCCAGCAGCCCCAGAATCTTTTTCTCACCCCTCCACTTT | 14 | TRBV7-6 | . | TRBJ1-6 | few
CASSPRAASGATIDNEQFF | TGTGCCAGCAGCCCGCGGGCGGCTAGCGGGGCGACAATCGACAATGAGCAGTTCTTC | 19 | TRBV7-6 | TRBD2 | TRBJ2-1 | .
CASAAAYRGGGYTF | TGTGCCAGCGCCGCCGCATACAGGGGAGGGGGCTACACCTTC | 14 | TRBV6-5 | TRBD1 | TRBJ1-2 | many
CASSQSSRATDTQYF | TGTGCCAGCAGCCAGAGCTCACGGGCGACAGATACGCAGTATTTT | 15 | TRBV21-1 | . | TRBJ2-3 | .
CASSLYIAGGLTDTQYF | TGTGCCAGCAGCTTATATATAGCGGGCGGTCTCACAGATACGCAGTATTTT | 17 | TRBV7-2 | TRBD2 | TRBJ2-3 | many
CAWSVGPGHGYTF | TGTGCCTGGAGTGTAGGGCCTGGTCATGGCTACACCTTC | 13 | TRBV30 | . | TRBJ1-2 | .
CASSRRETGASTDTQYF | TGTGCCAGCAGCCGACGCGAGACGGGCGCTAGCACAGATACGCAGTATTTT | 17 | TRBV11-2 | . | TRBJ2-3 | many